A selection of T cell receptor beta chains follows, all from one sample in a study of blood T cell repertoires in COVID-19. The assay was immunoSEQ multiplex PCR, and TCRdb's table has in-frame clones only and misses some. Here the sample spans approximately 670,000 clones, around 89% being singletons. The sequenced sample was peripheral blood. The receptors originated from a woman in her late teens or twenties with acute or convalescent COVID-19. Each CDR3 is given without its conserved first and last residue. Not all rows give a size; the values are once, few, many and, for expanded clones, a class.

V gene	clone size	J gene	CDR3 protein
TRBV19	-	TRBJ1-4	ASRSTGDEKLF
TRBV3-1/TRBV3-2	-	TRBJ2-7	ASSRGQGSYEQY
TRBV3-1/TRBV3-2	-	TRBJ1-2	ASSHSGGGRANYGYT
TRBV9	-	TRBJ1-2	ASSVDLGDYGYT
TRBV7-9	-	TRBJ1-2	ASSPIQGANYGYT
TRBV2	-	TRBJ1-4	ASSGGFAGAGEKLF
TRBV6-5	-	TRBJ2-7	ASSTSRGIYEQY
TRBV19	-	TRBJ2-3	ASSISGTSSTDTQY
TRBV5-1	once	TRBJ1-2	ASSFDGQGDYGYT
TRBV6-5	-	TRBJ1-4	ASKTGEKLF
TRBV5-4	-	TRBJ2-2	ASSYNRATNTGELF
TRBV9	once	TRBJ1-2	ASSKRDSHRGYT
TRBV24-1	-	TRBJ2-2	ATTSAGMNTGELF
TRBV5-1	-	TRBJ2-3	ASSRLAGGLSTDTQY
TRBV21-1	-	TRBJ1-1	ASSKVGAGQNTEAF
TRBV13	once	TRBJ2-3	ASSFFRDTQY
TRBV12-3/TRBV12-4	-	TRBJ1-2	ASSSSRGGYT
TRBV30	-	TRBJ1-1	AWSSGRRGTEAF
TRBV27	-	TRBJ1-6	ASRQNPGRGSPLH
TRBV2	-	TRBJ2-3	ASSDKRGGGNTQY
TRBV18	-	TRBJ1-2	ASSPPGTGTGYT
TRBV7-9	-	TRBJ2-2	ASSSDRGETGELF
TRBV5-1	-	TRBJ2-5	ASRDRGYQETQY
TRBV3-1/TRBV3-2	-	TRBJ1-4	ASSGGNEKLF
TRBV11-2	-	TRBJ2-3	ASSLIGTSGGLSTDTQY
TRBV19	-	TRBJ1-3	ASSIRQGRGNTIY
TRBV2	-	TRBJ1-5	ASARRDRESHQPQH
TRBV5-1	-	TRBJ1-4	ASSPVRMENEKLF
TRBV5-1	-	TRBJ2-7	ASSLRGVPYEQY
TRBV30	-	TRBJ1-2	AKEGGAEGYT
TRBV10-3	-	TRBJ2-1	AIKRGPDPNEQF